This paragraph reports one T cell receptor (beta chain). Other DNA sequences from this sample encode an identical CDR3 as well. The data belong to a study of shared clonotypes between healthy human individuals. At the level of the study: The donor group consisted of two women and three men, aged 18 to 49.

V was cut by 5 bases and J by 0 bases, with 14 bases left in between. The germline V gene has CDR1 SGHTA and CDR2 FQGTGA. CDR3 length: 15 amino acids. Terminally differentiated effector memory CD45RA+ cells were left out of the naive CD8 fraction, which was CD45RO-negative and positively selected for CCR7. Everyone who donated was a Caucasian adult who lived in Nashville, Tennessee. Repertoires were generated with immunoSEQ multiplex PCR, while TCRdb's copy carries only in-frame clones and drops some. Of about 2,200,000 clones listed, approximately 94% are singletons. Specimen: naive CD8+ T cells from PBMCs. The chain has TRBV7-3 and TRBJ2-7, with a possible D match to TRBD2 (6 bases). The clonotype originates from a young man in good health. Some clones in this sample may be carry-over from other donors' samples. The DNA for the CDR3 is TGTGCCAGCAGCCCCGGCCGGGGGAGCTCCTACGAGCAGTACTTC. Its protein is CASSPGRGSSYEQYF.